This is a list of T cell receptor beta chains from one sample in a study of T cells expressing NK-cell markers. TCRdb reprocessed the 5' RACE reads and keeps a single row for each CDR3 protein, giving no DNA. The data show 200,000 to 300,000 distinct CDR3 sequences, and the top ten clones hold more than 3.5%. Material: blood T cells: a sorted CD56 or NKG2C T cell subset, CD4+ or CD8+ T cells, or bulk PBMC T cells (not recorded which). The receptors come from a woman between 18 and 70 years old in good health. Each CDR3 is given with its conserved first and last residue.

J: TRBJ2-1; V: TRBV20-1; CDR3: CSAREVPSGGDNEQFF
J: TRBJ2-7; V: TRBV27; CDR3: CASSLVGLGQYEQYF
J: TRBJ1-5; V: TRBV20-1; CDR3: CSARDTGQGNQPQHF
J: TRBJ2-7; V: TRBV7-2; CDR3: CASSLALGTGGGKAYEQYF
J: TRBJ2-1; V: TRBV7-2; CDR3: CASSKSPVTGGEQFF
J: TRBJ1-6; V: TRBV7-9; CDR3: CASSPQPPLHF
J: TRBJ2-2; V: TRBV5-1; CDR3: CASSQGTGGTGELFF
J: TRBJ2-2; V: TRBV7-3; CDR3: CASSPGLAGPGELFF
J: TRBJ2-1; V: TRBV9; CDR3: CASSVESEYHNEQFF
J: TRBJ2-2; V: TRBV4-3; CDR3: CASSQEFGQGPTGELFF
J: TRBJ2-3; V: TRBV6-5; CDR3: CASSNRDRGLTDTQYF
J: TRBJ2-2; V: TRBV20-1; CDR3: CSARVLKNTGELFF
J: TRBJ1-4; V: TRBV7-2; CDR3: CASRFGQVINEKLFF
J: TRBJ2-5; V: TRBV7-2; CDR3: CASSSGTPWETQYF
J: TRBJ2-7; V: TRBV21-1; CDR3: CASSKSWLAGPPYEQYF
J: TRBJ1-2; V: TRBV12-3/TRBV12-4; CDR3: CASSFGRLYGYTF
J: TRBJ2-2; V: TRBV6-1; CDR3: CASTPGSTGELFF
J: TRBJ1-1; V: TRBV6-5; CDR3: CASSYRGQNTEAFF
J: TRBJ1-6; V: TRBV4-3; CDR3: CASSQSVTAALVYNSPLHF
J: TRBJ2-4; V: TRBV7-8; CDR3: CASSSNRGALNIQYF
J: TRBJ1-2; V: TRBV7-9; CDR3: CASSQERITGYTF
J: TRBJ2-5; V: TRBV18; CDR3: CASSPMGSFQETQYF
J: TRBJ2-3; V: TRBV29-1; CDR3: CSVVGLAGPTDTQYF
J: TRBJ2-5; V: TRBV4-3; CDR3: CASSQTGQGIRETQYF
J: TRBJ2-1; V: TRBV5-1; CDR3: CASTGETSGSINEQFF
J: TRBJ1-3; V: TRBV20-1; CDR3: CSARSPTGRGNTIYF
J: TRBJ2-2; V: TRBV20-1; CDR3: CSAARTGKGGELFF
J: TRBJ2-2; V: TRBV11-3; CDR3: CASSHYDDGELFF